A selection of T cell receptor beta chains follows, all from one sample in a study of beta chain features in type 1 diabetes. Method: immunoSEQ multiplex PCR; TCRdb's copy keeps in-frame clones and lacks some. The sample includes some 150,000 clones, about 8.7% of them seen just once. What was sequenced was central memory CD4+ T cells from blood. Receptors originate from a man aged 18 to 30 in good health. The CDR3 runs from the conserved cysteine through the conserved F or W. Fields, in order: V gene, D gene, CDR3 length, J gene, clone size, CDR3 DNA, CDR3 protein. A D gene is named only where the DNA matches it firmly. The size field is filled for only some rows; it gives once, few, many or a size class.

v_gene: TRBV25-1; d_gene: NA; len: 12; j_gene: TRBJ1-2; abundance: NA; CDR3nt: TGTGCCAGCAGTAGGCAGGACTATGGCTACACCTTC; CDR3aa: CASSRQDYGYTF
v_gene: TRBV28; d_gene: TRBD2; len: 14; j_gene: TRBJ2-3; abundance: many; CDR3nt: TGTGCCAGCAAGGTAGCGGGGGCTAAAGATACGCAGTATTTT; CDR3aa: CASKVAGAKDTQYF
v_gene: TRBV5-4; d_gene: TRBD1; len: 15; j_gene: TRBJ1-6; abundance: NA; CDR3nt: TGTGCCAGCAGCTTCACTACAGGGGTACATTCACCCCTCCACTTT; CDR3aa: CASSFTTGVHSPLHF
v_gene: TRBV18; d_gene: NA; len: 13; j_gene: TRBJ1-6; abundance: NA; CDR3nt: TGTGCCAGCTCACCACACAGGGACTCACCCCTCCACTTT; CDR3aa: CASSPHRDSPLHF
v_gene: TRBV10-3; d_gene: NA; len: 16; j_gene: TRBJ1-3; abundance: few; CDR3nt: TGTGCCATCAGTGAGCGGTCACAGGGCTCTGGAAACACCATATATTTT; CDR3aa: CAISERSQGSGNTIYF
v_gene: TRBV30; d_gene: NA; len: 14; j_gene: TRBJ2-1; abundance: few; CDR3nt: TGTGCCTGTCACCAGGGGGGTACTCCCCATGAGCAGTTCTTC; CDR3aa: CACHQGGTPHEQFF
v_gene: TRBV18; d_gene: TRBD1; len: 13; j_gene: TRBJ2-7; abundance: few; CDR3nt: TGTGCCAGCACCGGGACAGGGAGCTACGAGCAGTACTTC; CDR3aa: CASTGTGSYEQYF
v_gene: TRBV2; d_gene: TRBD1; len: 14; j_gene: TRBJ2-3; abundance: NA; CDR3nt: TGTGCCAGTACGGGACAGGGGGCCCCAGATACGCAGTATTTT; CDR3aa: CASTGQGAPDTQYF
v_gene: TRBV7-2; d_gene: TRBD1; len: 14; j_gene: TRBJ2-7; abundance: few; CDR3nt: TGTGCCAGCAGCCGAGAGGGACAGGGGCGCGAGCAGTACTTC; CDR3aa: CASSREGQGREQYF
v_gene: TRBV10-3; d_gene: TRBD1; len: 18; j_gene: TRBJ2-7; abundance: NA; CDR3nt: TGTGCCATCAGTGTCGAGGGACAGGGGGCGCCGATGTCCTACGAGCAGTACTTC; CDR3aa: CAISVEGQGAPMSYEQYF
v_gene: TRBV19; d_gene: NA; len: 11; j_gene: TRBJ1-2; abundance: few; CDR3nt: TGTGCCAGTATAAACGGGAACGGCTACACCTTC; CDR3aa: CASINGNGYTF
v_gene: TRBV7-3; d_gene: TRBD2; len: 14; j_gene: TRBJ2-2; abundance: few; CDR3nt: TGTGCCAGCAGAGCTCAGGGAGGGTTCGGGGAGCTGTTTTTT; CDR3aa: CASRAQGGFGELFF
v_gene: TRBV4-3; d_gene: TRBD1; len: 15; j_gene: TRBJ2-7; abundance: NA; CDR3nt: TGCGCCAGCAGCCTCGGACAGGGAAGCTCCTACGAGCAGTACTTC; CDR3aa: CASSLGQGSSYEQYF
v_gene: TRBV19; d_gene: TRBD1; len: 16; j_gene: TRBJ2-1; abundance: few; CDR3nt: TGTGCCAGTTTGGCAACCAGGGGGTTTTTATACAATGAGCAGTTCTTC; CDR3aa: CASLATRGFLYNEQFF
v_gene: TRBV28; d_gene: TRBD1; len: 15; j_gene: TRBJ1-4; abundance: few; CDR3nt: TGTGCCAGCAGTAGCCGACAGGGAAATGGGGAAAAACTGTTTTTT; CDR3aa: CASSSRQGNGEKLFF
v_gene: TRBV5-6; d_gene: NA; len: 15; j_gene: TRBJ2-7; abundance: NA; CDR3nt: TGTGCCAGCAGCTTGGGCCTAGCGCCCTCCTACGAGCAGTACTTC; CDR3aa: CASSLGLAPSYEQYF
v_gene: TRBV2; d_gene: NA; len: 12; j_gene: TRBJ1-5; abundance: NA; CDR3nt: TGTGCCAGCAGTGGGGATTCCGGGGTCCAGCATTTT; CDR3aa: CASSGDSGVQHF
v_gene: TRBV30; d_gene: NA; len: 11; j_gene: TRBJ2-7; abundance: many; CDR3nt: TGTGCCTGGAGTGTAGGAGGTGAGCAGTACTTC; CDR3aa: CAWSVGGEQYF
v_gene: TRBV7-2; d_gene: TRBD2; len: 14; j_gene: TRBJ2-3; abundance: few; CDR3nt: TGTGCCAGCAGCCCGACTAGCGGGGAAAATACGCAGTATTTT; CDR3aa: CASSPTSGENTQYF
v_gene: TRBV7-2; d_gene: TRBD1; len: 14; j_gene: TRBJ2-2; abundance: NA; CDR3nt: TGTGCCAGCAGCTTAGACAGGGGAACCGGGGAGCTGTTTTTT; CDR3aa: CASSLDRGTGELFF
v_gene: TRBV6-1; d_gene: NA; len: 15; j_gene: TRBJ2-2; abundance: NA; CDR3nt: TGTGCCAGCAGTGACTACGGGGGGAACACCGGGGAGCTGTTTTTT; CDR3aa: CASSDYGGNTGELFF
v_gene: TRBV30; d_gene: NA; len: 13; j_gene: TRBJ2-5; abundance: NA; CDR3nt: TGTGCCTGGGAGGGTAGGGAACAAGAGACCCAGTACTTC; CDR3aa: CAWEGREQETQYF
v_gene: TRBV6-6; d_gene: TRBD1; len: 15; j_gene: TRBJ2-7; abundance: NA; CDR3nt: TGTGCCAGCAGTGGGAGCCCTACAGGGGTCTACGAGCAGTACTTC; CDR3aa: CASSGSPTGVYEQYF